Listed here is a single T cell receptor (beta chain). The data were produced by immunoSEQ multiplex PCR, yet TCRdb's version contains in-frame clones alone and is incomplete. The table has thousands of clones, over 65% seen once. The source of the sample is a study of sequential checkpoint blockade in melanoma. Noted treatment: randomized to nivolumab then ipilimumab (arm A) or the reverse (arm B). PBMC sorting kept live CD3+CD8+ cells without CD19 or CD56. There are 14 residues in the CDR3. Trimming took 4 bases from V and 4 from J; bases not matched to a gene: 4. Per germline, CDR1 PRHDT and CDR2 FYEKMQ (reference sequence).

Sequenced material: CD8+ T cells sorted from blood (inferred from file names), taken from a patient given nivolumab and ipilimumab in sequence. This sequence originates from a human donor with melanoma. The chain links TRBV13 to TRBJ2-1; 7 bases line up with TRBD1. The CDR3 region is CASSWPGQYNEQFF. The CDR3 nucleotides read TGTGCCAGCAGCTGGCCGGGACAGTACAATGAGCAGTTCTTC.